Sequencing of this TCR beta chain was carried out in a study of cytomegalovirus exposure and HLA in healthy donors (dated by TCRdb to about 2017). At the level of the whole study: An earlier analysis of 587 of the donors reported 276 Gb of sequence data and 95 million to 140 million unique TCR beta sequences obtained from around 170 million T cells. Of the roughly 400 genotyped donors, over 65% fell in the genetic ancestry cluster associated with self-reported Caucasian donors. An earlier analysis of approximately 580 of the donors used high-throughput TCR beta sequencing to judge whether each TCR beta V gene segment behaved as functional or pseudogenic. The T cell repertoires of several hundred subjects were profiled by immunosequencing and related to cytomegalovirus serostatus. Every repertoire in the discovery cohort had been generated on one and the same sequencing platform. Across 300 to 500 genotyped donors of the cohort, an average of approximately 200,000 unique TCR beta nucleotide sequences per donor were sequenced, and around 20% of those sequences were non-productive. The study was designed to test whether signatures of past pathogen exposure could be identified by cataloging public T cell receptors. Donor age, sex, ethnicity and CMV serostatus were compiled alongside the repertoire data. Besides the first cohort of 666 subjects, a separate validation cohort made up of 120 different subjects was used. Class I and class II HLA loci were covered by the typing at four-digit resolution. To predict cytomegalovirus infection status, the study combined high-throughput TCR immunosequencing, statistical association of individual TCRs with disease status, and machine learning. The later analysis used no new phenotypic data to find candidate immune exposures, relying instead on TCR beta sequences and their occurrence across donors. A later analysis re-examined previously published TCR beta repertoires from over 500 donors and added high-resolution HLA genotyping to investigate patterns of TCR occurrence. Four to six DR-DQ haplotypes were handled as single units for association and clustering, since linkage in the cohort was strong. Approximately 310 gigabases of sequencing data and around 80 million unique TCR sequences made up an early release that covered approximately 700 HLA-typed donors. The number of donors typed differed by locus, with about 629-640 for A, B, C, DRB1 and DQB1, roughly 520 for DQA1, about 610 for DPA1, and 400 to 490 for DPB1. Genome-wide SNP genotypes for about three fifths of the 666 donors were used in a later genetic analysis, which treated that subset as a discovery cohort. Results the study describes overall, beyond this receptor: Most TCR sequences were seen in very few donors, while some public TCRs were found in many individuals. When HLA alleles, especially DR and DQ, strongly co-occurred, attributing TCR associations to individual alleles was difficult. The cohort was sequenced for TCR beta chains only, and without alpha or paired-chain data the features that could be detected were limited. A later analysis reported that several top co-occurrence clusters appeared linked to parvovirus B19, influenza, CMV and Epstein-Barr virus. A later analysis found that TCR association rates varied across HLA loci, with DRB1 alleles showing the most associated TCRs and HLA-C alleles the fewest. Because HLA typing was missing for some donors at each locus, association tests included only the typed subset. At a false discovery rate of 0.05, a later analysis linked 15,000 to 20,000 TCR beta sequences to specific HLA alleles. A later genetic analysis reported fewer N-insertions in productive TCRs among donors in an Asian-associated ancestry cluster than the 666-donor mean. A further reported finding was that TCR beta sequences accurately predicted the HLA-A and HLA-B alleles for most subjects in the first cohort. The study listed approximately 160 TCR beta chains as associated with cytomegalovirus. Compared with equally common non-associated chains, HLA-associated TCR beta chains in a later analysis were more clonally expanded and had lower generation probabilities. Because counts were too low, roughly 17 rarely observed V segments, including chromosome 9 orphons, were left out of the earlier analysis of 587 of the donors. An association between a missense DCLRE1C variant and V-gene and J-gene trimming of TCR beta chains was found in a later genetic analysis and replicated in an independent cohort. For the cohort, immune exposure information was limited to CMV serostatus. Cytomegalovirus status was reported to be diagnosed by the classifier with high specificity and sensitivity in both the original and validation cohorts. A later analysis found that most CMV-associated TCR beta chains appeared HLA-restricted, with HLA associations seemingly driven largely by CMV exposure. The authors suggested that the approach could potentially be generalized to other disease states and immunological phenotypes. A cluster of highly shared sequence variants was judged likely to be a technical artifact of the sequencing pipeline. The 87-base-pair reads could not distinguish some IMGT-functional V segments, including TRBV6-2 and TRBV6-3, so those segments were excluded. In an earlier analysis of roughly 500 of the donors, most TCR beta V segments appeared in productive rearrangements about 87% or about 30% of the time, broadly matching IMGT annotations. A few of the identified cytomegalovirus-associated TCR beta chains were confirmed in vitro to be specific for cytomegalovirus antigens. Correlated functional status among segregating V segments might be attributable to linkage disequilibrium, but an unknown experimental factor could not be ruled out. The presence/absence analyses assumed that sequencing depth was roughly uniform across donors, and that assumption may not be true.

The protocol used for the library was the immunoSEQ multiplex PCR assay. For the multiplex PCR, a mixture combining 60 forward primers for TCR Vbeta segments and 13 reverse primers for TCR Jbeta segments was used. The CDR3 region of rearranged TCR beta genes was amplified from genomic DNA by a multiplex PCR assay. Amplified TCR beta libraries were sequenced as 87-base-pair reads on the Illumina HiSeq System. The published analysis was carried out like this. A later analysis tallied about 77 million unique TCR beta chains across the roughly 610 repertoires, and approximately 12 million of those chains were shared by two or more donors. Raw reads were error-corrected and collapsed into unique sequences by a nearest-neighbor algorithm in which closely related sequences were merged to remove PCR and sequencing errors. CDR3 sequences were aligned to IMGT reference sequences to assign V, D and J gene segments. For a sequence to be retained, a match of at least six nucleotides to both a V gene segment and a J gene segment was required. A rearrangement was called productive if the CDR3 had no stop codons and remained in frame with V and J, and every other rearrangement was called non-productive. CDR3 was defined according to IMGT convention as the region running from the second conserved V-encoded cysteine to the conserved J-encoded phenylalanine. The earlier analysis of fewer than 750 of the donors excluded sequences that lacked an unambiguous match to a single V gene segment. In an earlier analysis of about 590 of the donors, a V segment was called functional when productive rearrangements were above 56.7%, and segregating when the standard deviation between donors exceeded 5%. A statistical classification framework was built to diagnose cytomegalovirus status from the catalog of TCR beta chain sequences. In a later analysis, TCR nucleotide sequences were compared against IMGT/GENE-DB human TR gene sequences so that V and J genes could be assigned. A later analysis assigned CDR3 sequences and most-parsimonious VDJ recombination scenarios with the TCRdist pipeline. A later analysis defined each TCR beta chain by its CDR3 amino acid sequence plus V-gene family, and excluded reads lacking a unique V-gene family. In a later analysis, nearly 600 highly shared, low-generation-probability nucleotide sequences were removed to address suspected cross-contamination and a sequencing artifact. In a later analysis, a clonal expansion index for each public chain was calculated from normalized within-repertoire ranks of inferred template counts. In a later analysis, generation probabilities were computed with a VDJ recombination model fitted to out-of-frame rearrangements, and the resulting probabilities were checked against IGoR. In a later analysis, hypergeometric tests were used to score TCR-TCR, TCR-HLA and TCR-CMV co-occurrence, with a repertoire-size bias correction applied to TCR pairs. A later analysis estimated false discovery rates by permuting HLA or CMV assignments 20 times. In a later analysis, co-occurring TCRs were grouped with DBSCAN, and TCRdist sequence similarity was added when clustering was performed within HLA-allele-positive subsets. Repertoires with fewer than 30,000 or more than 120,000 public chains, plus five repertoires with anomalous nucleotide sharing, were excluded from co-occurrence clustering. As stored in TCRdb, this immuneACCESS dataset retains in-frame rearrangements with V and J assigned. A fraction of the clones does not appear; measured against another copy, unresolved V genes explain less than half of the discrepancy, and the remainder lacks a known reason. V and J calls and clone size follow that table, whereas D and trimming were derived from the DNA. This sample holds some 190,000 clones; roughly 77% were observed only once. The ten largest clones capture approximately 2.8% of the sample.

The cohort consisted of 600 or so healthy bone marrow donors. Cohort members were all nominally healthy when sampled, although unrecorded immune exposures were likely present. The donor was CMV seropositive and was included in the group of 250 to 300 seropositive cohort members. Every donor gave a peripheral blood sample, and the peripheral blood mononuclear cells from that sample were used for TCR beta sequencing. The Qiagen DNeasy Blood Extraction Kit was used to extract genomic DNA from the blood cell samples. Comment on this clone: Its specific antigen is unknown. Within one base of it there is no much larger clone, and no base qualities were kept.

Inclusive of the bounding cysteine and phenylalanine, the CDR3 is 15 residues long. Here the CDR3 DNA is all that survives: 45 bases in frame from base 1. Relative to germline, V is 3 bases shorter and J is 2 bases shorter, with 15 bases between their ends. As encoded in the germline V gene, CDR1 is SGHRS while CDR2 is YFSETQ. The V and J genes are TRBV5-1 and TRBJ2-7, with no confidently assigned D gene. The sequenced sample consisted of PBMCs. This sequence was found in a woman aged 25-40 years in good health and CMV-seropositive. DNA sequence: TGCGCCAGCAGCTCCACCTTAGGAACTACCTACGAGCAGTACTTC. This encodes CASSSTLGTTYEQYF.